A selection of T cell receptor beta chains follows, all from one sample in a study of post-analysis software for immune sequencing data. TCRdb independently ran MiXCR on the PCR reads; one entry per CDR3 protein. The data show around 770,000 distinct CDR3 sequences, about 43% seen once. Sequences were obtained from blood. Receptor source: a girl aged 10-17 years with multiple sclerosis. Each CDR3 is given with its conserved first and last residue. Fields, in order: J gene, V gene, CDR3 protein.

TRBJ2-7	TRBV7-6	CASSLEHEQYF
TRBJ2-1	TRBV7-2	CASSRGLAGNEQFF
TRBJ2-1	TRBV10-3	CAVFSGLADYNEQFF
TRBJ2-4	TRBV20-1	CSARTLAKNIQYF
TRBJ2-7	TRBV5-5	CASSSSGLSEQYF
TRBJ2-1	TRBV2	CASSLYNSGTSGYNEQFF
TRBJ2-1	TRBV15	CATSQGWGADYNEQFF
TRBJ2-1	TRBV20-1	CSARELEGAYNEQFF
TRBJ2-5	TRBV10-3	CAISDSLTNQETQYF
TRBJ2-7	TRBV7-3	CASSPEAGGYYEQYF